The 24 T cell receptor beta chains reported below all come from one sample, sequenced in a study of cytomegalovirus exposure and HLA in healthy donors. PCR employed 60 Vbeta and 13 Jbeta primers. This table comes from immunoSEQ multiplex PCR, and its TCRdb copy is limited to in-frame clones, with some not included. The sample shows roughly 100,000 clones, and 3.5% sits with its ten largest clones. The sequenced sample consisted of PBMCs. The source is a man aged 40-50 years in good health and CMV-seronegative.

The chain recombines TRBV30 with TRBJ2-1; no clear D gene. The CDR3 is 12 amino acids. Germline V lookup: CDR1 GTSNPN, CDR2 SVGIG (reference sequence). Trimming took off 1 base at V and 4 bases at J, with 5 bases between the two ends. The CDR3: CAWSAPYNEQFF. The CDR3 nucleotides read TGTGCCTGGAGTGCCCCATACAATGAGCAGTTCTTC.

The chain carries TRBV5-6 and TRBJ2-5; TRBD1 agrees at 7 bases. With V trimmed by 0 bases and J by 4 bases, 6 bases remained unmatched. From germline, CDR1 is SGHDT and CDR2 YYEEEE. This CDR3 is built from 15 residues. CDR3 protein: CASSLGWQGVETQYF. CDR3 coding DNA: TGTGCCAGCAGCTTGGGATGGCAGGGGGTAGAGACCCAGTACTTC.

The rearrangement links TRBV5-6 to TRBJ2-3, with D possibly TRBD2 on 6 matching bases. CDR3 length: 15 residues. CDR1 and CDR2 from the germline V gene are SGHDT and YYEEEE. V lost 0 bases to trimming and J lost 5 bases, with 13 bases between them. CDR3: CASSLDRRAGDTQYF. The CDR3 bases are TGTGCCAGCAGCTTGGATCGGAGGGCGGGAGATACGCAGTATTTT.

The V call is TRBV27, the J call TRBJ2-3, with 14 bases aligning to TRBD2. Trimming cost V 6 bases and J 2 bases; bases outside gene matches: 13. Per the germline V gene, CDR1 is MNHEY and CDR2 is SMNVEV (reference sequence). The length of the CDR3 is 19 residues. CDR3: CASRFAGTSGSYPTDTQYF. CDR3 DNA sequence: TGTGCCAGCAGATTTGCAGGGACTAGCGGGAGCTATCCCACAGATACGCAGTATTTT.

The chain joins TRBV5-1 to TRBJ1-2, with D maybe TRBD1 (6 bases). V lost 4 bases, J lost 4 bases, and 14 bases lay in between. The CDR3 length is 14 residues. Germline V CDR1 and CDR2: SGHRS, YFSETQ. The CDR3 region has the DNA TGCGCCAGCAGCCCCGGACAGCCTTCCTATGGCTACACCTTC. Translating it yields CASSPGQPSYGYTF.

J is TRBJ2-3 and V is TRBV6-1; 8 bases are a match to TRBD2. Germline lookup yields CDR1 MNHNS and CDR2 SASEGT. Losses at the gene ends were 3 bases for V and 0 bases for J; bases not matched to a gene: 5. CDR3 size: 16 residues. CDR3 residues: CASSDYLAGSTDTQYF. The DNA of the CDR3 is TGTGCCAGCAGTGATTACCTAGCGGGTAGCACAGATACGCAGTATTTT.

Concerning this clone itself: The identical CDR3 is also encoded by other nucleotide sequences in the sample. The chain has TRBV5-4 and TRBJ2-7, with 9 bases identical to TRBD1. The ends lost 4 bases at V and 5 bases at J; junction bases unmatched: 7. The CDR3 is 14 residues long. Germline V gives CDR1 SGHNT, CDR2 YYREEE (reference sequence). CDR3 bases: TGTGCCAGCAGCCCTGGGACAGGGAAAAACGAGCAGTACTTC. It encodes CASSPGTGKNEQYF.

This rearrangement joins TRBV11-2 to TRBJ2-7; 13 nucleotides match TRBD2. This CDR3 is built from 16 residues. J gave up 3 bases and V 5 bases, and 7 bases lay outside the gene matches. CDR1 is SGHAT, CDR2 FQNNGV, per germline. CDR3 DNA sequence: TGTGCCAGCAGCCTCACGACTAGCGGGGGGTTCTACGAGCAGTACTTC. This codes for CASSLTTSGGFYEQYF.

The chain has TRBV6-1 and TRBJ1-1; 9 bases are a match to TRBD1. The CDR3 extends over 14 amino acids. V lost 5 bases to trimming and J lost 5 bases; unmatched junction nucleotides: 6. The germline CDR1 and CDR2 sequences are MNHNS and SASEGT. CDR3: CASSYSGTGTEAFF. Here the CDR3 DNA reads TGTGCCAGCAGTTATTCCGGGACAGGGACTGAAGCTTTCTTT.

The chain has TRBV9 and TRBJ2-5; D is unresolved. The germline CDR1 and CDR2 sequences are SGDLS and YYNGEE. V was shortened by 0 bases and J by 4 bases, with 10 bases between the two germline ends. This CDR3 has 14 amino acids. This chain's CDR3 is CASSVEPVRETQYF. CDR3 nucleotide sequence: TGTGCCAGCAGCGTAGAACCAGTCCGAGAGACCCAGTACTTC.

The chain couples TRBV27 to TRBJ1-2, with D hard to call. The V end lost 6 bases, the J end lost 0 bases, and 11 bases lay between the germline ends. Per the germline V gene, CDR1 is MNHEY and CDR2 is SMNVEV (reference sequence). This CDR3 contains 14 residues. The CDR3 protein is CASSMRLSNYGYTF. DNA for the CDR3: TGTGCCAGCAGCATGCGCCTTTCTAACTATGGCTACACCTTC.

The chain links TRBV9 to TRBJ1-4, with TRBD1 matching over 8 bases. The V gene end was trimmed by 3 bases and the J gene end by 2 bases; junction bases not matched to a gene: 6. Germline assignment: CDR1 SGDLS and CDR2 YYNGEE. This CDR3 spans 16 amino acids. The CDR3 reads CASSAGQGWTNEKLFF. Written as DNA, the CDR3 is TGTGCCAGCAGCGCCGGACAGGGTTGGACTAATGAAAAACTGTTTTTT.

The rearrangement uses TRBV7-9 and TRBJ1-1, with D unclear. Germline V gene lookup returns CDR1 SEHNR and CDR2 FQNEAQ (reference sequence). This CDR3 has 14 residues. V was trimmed by 5 bases and J by 1 base, leaving 11 bases between them. Written as DNA, the CDR3 is TGTGCCAGCAGCACGAAGGCGGGGAACACTGAAGCTTTCTTT. This sequence encodes CASSTKAGNTEAFF.

The chain carries TRBV2 and TRBJ2-3, with TRBD2 identical over 8 bases. J gave up 6 bases and V 7 bases, and 9 bases lay outside the gene matches. In germline, CDR1 is SNHLY, CDR2 FYNNEI. This CDR3 is 14 amino acids long. Written as DNA, the CDR3 is TGTGCCAGCATTTACCAGCGGGAGATTGATACGCAGTATTTT. Amino acids: CASIYQREIDTQYF.

V gene TRBV7-2 combines with J gene TRBJ2-3, with TRBD2 as a possible D gene (6 bases). The CDR3 consists of 17 residues. Trimming pared 0 bases from V and 2 bases from J, leaving 15 bases between. Per germline, CDR1 SGHTA and CDR2 FQGNSA. DNA for the CDR3: TGTGCCAGCAGCTTAGCTGGCGGGATACCTCCCACAGATACGCAGTATTTT. It yields the protein CASSLAGGIPPTDTQYF.

The rearrangement links TRBV7-2 to TRBJ1-1, with D tentatively TRBD1 (6 bases). The CDR3 covers 15 residues. Germline V lookup: CDR1 SGHTA, CDR2 FQGNSA. V lost 2 bases and J lost 2, with 12 bases in between. DNA for the CDR3: TGTGCCAGCAGCTTAACAGGGCGCGGTAACACTGAAGCTTTCTTT. Translating gives CASSLTGRGNTEAFF. The whole variable domain, filled in from reference TRBV7-2 and TRBJ1-1, reads GAGVSQSPSNKVTEKGKDVELRCDPISGHTALYWYRQSLGQGLEFLIYFQGNSAPDKSGLPSDRFSAERTGGSVSTLTIQRTQQEDSAVYLCASSLTGRGNTEAFFGQGTRLTVV.

The rearrangement joins TRBV7-8 to TRBJ2-1, with D possibly TRBD2 on 6 matching bases. V was trimmed by 6 bases and J by 5 bases, leaving 17 bases between them. Germline CDR1 is SGHVS and CDR2 is FQNEAQ. This CDR3 spans 15 amino acids. Here the CDR3 reads CASRPVAGPNNEQFF. The CDR3, as DNA: TGTGCCAGCAGACCCGTGGCGGGGCCGAACAATGAGCAGTTCTTC.

The gene calls are TRBV18 and TRBJ2-5; TRBD2 matches 9 bases. The germline CDR1 and CDR2 sequences are KGHSH and LQKENI. This CDR3 has 14 amino acids. After removal of 4 bases from V and 5 bases from J, the junction contained 5 bases not matched to a gene. CDR3 loop: CASSLREGVETQYF. CDR3 DNA: TGTGCCAGCTCACTGCGGGAGGGAGTGGAGACCCAGTACTTC.

The V call is TRBV6-5, the J call TRBJ2-2, with 9 positions matching TRBD1. The junction had 7 bases not matched to a gene; V was cut back by 5 bases and J by 6 bases. Germline assignment: CDR1 MNHEY and CDR2 SVGAGI. CDR3 size: 15 residues. CDR3 nucleotides: TGTGCCAGCAGTCGGGACAGGGTGTTCGCCGGGGAGCTGTTTTTT. Its protein product is CASSRDRVFAGELFF.

With regard to this clone: The same CDR3 can be traced to other DNA sequences in this sample. The chain combines TRBV6-6 with TRBJ2-1, with a weak D call TRBD2 (5 bases). CDR1 is MNHNY, CDR2 SVGAGI, per germline (reference sequence). The CDR3 runs 10 residues. V lost 9 bases and J 7 bases, leaving 7 bases between the germline ends. The CDR3 DNA is TGTGCCAGTTCGGGGAATGAGCAGTTCTTC. This codes for CASSGNEQFF.

The chain combines TRBV5-6 with TRBJ1-1; possibly TRBD1 for D (5 bases). The V gene lost 3 bases and the J gene lost 2 bases, with 14 bases spanning the gap. The CDR3 is made up of 15 amino acids. Per germline, CDR1 SGHDT and CDR2 YYEEEE. The CDR3 DNA is TGTGCCAGCAGCTGGGGCCCGGGTCACAACACTGAAGCTTTCTTT. It codes for CASSWGPGHNTEAFF.

The rearrangement links TRBV19 to TRBJ2-7; D is undetermined. Between the trimmed V and J ends, which lost 5 bases and 1 base, there was a span of 12 bases. The CDR3 has 14 residues. CDR1 is LNHDA and CDR2 is SQIVND in the germline V gene (reference sequence). CDR3 protein: CASSSTIMSYEQYF. The CDR3 DNA reads TGTGCCAGTAGTTCGACAATCATGTCCTACGAGCAGTACTTC.

The rearrangement uses TRBV19 and TRBJ1-4; D gene unclear. Germline-derived CDR1 and CDR2 are LNHDA and SQIVND (reference sequence). The CDR3 is made up of 15 amino acids. V was clipped by 3 bases and J by 1 base, with 9 bases between them. The DNA of the CDR3 is TGTGCCAGTAGTATTTTAAGAGGAACTAATGAAAAACTGTTTTTT. Protein sequence: CASSILRGTNEKLFF.

The chain employs TRBV19 and TRBJ2-5, with TRBD1 identical over 7 bases. V was pared by 4 bases and J by 5 bases, with 7 bases of the junction left unmatched. CDR1 is LNHDA and CDR2 is SQIVND in the germline V gene (reference sequence). The CDR3 is 14 amino acids. The DNA of the CDR3 is TGTGCCAGTAGTACGGGACAGTTGGGGGAGACCCAGTACTTC. It codes for CASSTGQLGETQYF.